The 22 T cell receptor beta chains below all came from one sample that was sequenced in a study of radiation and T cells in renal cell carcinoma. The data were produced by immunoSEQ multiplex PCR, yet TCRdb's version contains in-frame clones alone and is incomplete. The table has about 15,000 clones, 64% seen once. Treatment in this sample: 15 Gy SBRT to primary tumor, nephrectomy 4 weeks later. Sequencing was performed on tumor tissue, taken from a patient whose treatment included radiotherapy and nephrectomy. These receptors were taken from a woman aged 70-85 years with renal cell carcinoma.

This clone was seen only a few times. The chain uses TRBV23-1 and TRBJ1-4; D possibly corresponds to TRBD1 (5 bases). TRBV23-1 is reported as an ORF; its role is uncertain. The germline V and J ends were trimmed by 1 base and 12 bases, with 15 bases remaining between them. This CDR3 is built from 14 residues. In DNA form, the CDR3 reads TGCGCCAGCAGTCAATTACGTCGCGGGGGGGAACTGTTTTTT. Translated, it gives CASSQLRRGGELFF.

This chain's CDR3 is CSVGTGREKLFF. As DNA, the CDR3 is TGCAGCGTCGGGACAGGGAGAGAAAAACTGTTTTTT. The V and J genes are TRBV29-1 and TRBJ1-4; the match to TRBD1 covers 9 bases. The V and J ends lost 6 bases and 8 bases, in that order; junction bases with no gene match: 4. This CDR3 has 12 amino acids. Per germline, CDR1 SQVTM and CDR2 ANQGSEA.

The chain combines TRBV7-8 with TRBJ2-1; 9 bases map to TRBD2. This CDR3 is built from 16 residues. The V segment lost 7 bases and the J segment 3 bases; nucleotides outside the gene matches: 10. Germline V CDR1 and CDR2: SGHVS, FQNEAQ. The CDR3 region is CASNGLAGERYNEQFF. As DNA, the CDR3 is TGTGCCAGCAACGGATTAGCGGGGGAGCGCTACAATGAGCAGTTCTTC.

The CDR3 DNA sequence: TGTGCCAGCAGTCTTCAACTTTTGCGGAGCGATACGCAGTATTTT. Its protein is CASSLQLLRSDTQYF. The V gene is TRBV2, the J gene TRBJ2-3; D remains ambiguous. Germline V gene sequence: CDR1 SNHLY, CDR2 FYNNEI. Trimming took off 5 bases at V and 6 bases at J, with 18 bases between the two ends. The CDR3 sequence is 15 residues long.

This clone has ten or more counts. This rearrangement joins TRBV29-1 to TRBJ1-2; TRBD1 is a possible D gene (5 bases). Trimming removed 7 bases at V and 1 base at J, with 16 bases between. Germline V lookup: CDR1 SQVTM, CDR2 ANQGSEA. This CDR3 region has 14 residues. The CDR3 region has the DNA TGCAGCGCGTCAGTTGGGGCTGGTAACTATGGCTACACCTTC. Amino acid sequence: CSASVGAGNYGYTF.

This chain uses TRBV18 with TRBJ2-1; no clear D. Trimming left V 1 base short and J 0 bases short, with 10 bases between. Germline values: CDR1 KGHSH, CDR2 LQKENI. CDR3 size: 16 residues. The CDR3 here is CASSPQTVFSYNEQFF. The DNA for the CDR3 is TGTGCCAGCTCACCACAGACGGTCTTCTCCTACAATGAGCAGTTCTTC.

CDR3 DNA sequence: TGTGCCAGCAGCCAAGATGAGGGTAGTAGCGGCGAGCAGTACTTC. This gives the protein CASSQDEGSSGEQYF. The chain joins TRBV4-2 to TRBJ2-7, with D possibly being TRBD2 (6 bases). Germline V gene sequence: CDR1 LGHNA, CDR2 YNFKEQ. V lost 0 bases and J 6 bases, leaving 15 bases between the germline ends. This CDR3 is built from 15 residues.

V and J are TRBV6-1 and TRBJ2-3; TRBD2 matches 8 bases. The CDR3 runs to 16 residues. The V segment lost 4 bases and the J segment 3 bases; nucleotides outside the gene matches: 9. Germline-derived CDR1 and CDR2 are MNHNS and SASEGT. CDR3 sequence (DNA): TGTGCCAGCAGTGTTGGAGTAGCGGGGAGTACAGATACGCAGTATTTT. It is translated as CASSVGVAGSTDTQYF.

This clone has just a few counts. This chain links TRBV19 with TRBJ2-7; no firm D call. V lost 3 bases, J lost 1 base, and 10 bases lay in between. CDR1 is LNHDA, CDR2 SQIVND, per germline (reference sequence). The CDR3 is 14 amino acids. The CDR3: CASSIPGRSYEQYF. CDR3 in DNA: TGTGCCAGTAGTATCCCAGGACGGTCCTACGAGCAGTACTTC.

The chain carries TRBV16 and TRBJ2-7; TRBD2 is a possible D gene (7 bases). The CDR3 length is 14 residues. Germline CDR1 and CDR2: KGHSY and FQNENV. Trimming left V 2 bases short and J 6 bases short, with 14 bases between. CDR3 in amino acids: CASSQRYREGEQYF. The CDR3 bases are TGTGCCAGCAGCCAAAGGTACAGGGAGGGCGAGCAGTACTTC.

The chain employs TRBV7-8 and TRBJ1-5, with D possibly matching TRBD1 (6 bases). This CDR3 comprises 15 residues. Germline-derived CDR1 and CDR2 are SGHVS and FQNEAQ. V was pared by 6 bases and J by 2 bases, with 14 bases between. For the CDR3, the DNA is TGTGCCAGCAGTTCAGGGGTTTGGGGCAATCAGCCCCAGCATTTT. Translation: CASSSGVWGNQPQHF.

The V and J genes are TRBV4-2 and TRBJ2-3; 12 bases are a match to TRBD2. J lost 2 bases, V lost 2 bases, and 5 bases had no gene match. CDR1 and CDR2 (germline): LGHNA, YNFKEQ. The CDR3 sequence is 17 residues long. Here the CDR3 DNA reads TGTGCCAGCAGCCAAAGGACTAGCGGGACCCTCACAGATACGCAGTATTTT. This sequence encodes CASSQRTSGTLTDTQYF.

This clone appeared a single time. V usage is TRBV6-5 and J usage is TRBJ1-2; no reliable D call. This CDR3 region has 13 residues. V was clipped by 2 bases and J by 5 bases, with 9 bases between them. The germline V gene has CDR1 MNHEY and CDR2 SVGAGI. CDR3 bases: TGTGCCAGCAGTTACGGACCGCAGTATGGCTACACCTTC. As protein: CASSYGPQYGYTF.

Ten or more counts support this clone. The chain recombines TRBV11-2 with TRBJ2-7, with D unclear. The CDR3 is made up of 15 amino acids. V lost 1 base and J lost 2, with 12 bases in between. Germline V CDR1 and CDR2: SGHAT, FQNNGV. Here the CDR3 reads CASSLAFGLPYEQYF. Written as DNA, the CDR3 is TGTGCCAGCAGCTTAGCTTTTGGCCTTCCCTACGAGCAGTACTTC.

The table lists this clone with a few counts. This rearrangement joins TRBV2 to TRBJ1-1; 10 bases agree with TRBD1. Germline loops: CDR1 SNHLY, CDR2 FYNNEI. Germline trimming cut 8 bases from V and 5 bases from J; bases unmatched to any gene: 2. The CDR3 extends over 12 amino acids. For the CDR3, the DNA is TGTGCCAGCGGGACAGGGGAGACTGAAGCTTTCTTT. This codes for CASGTGETEAFF.

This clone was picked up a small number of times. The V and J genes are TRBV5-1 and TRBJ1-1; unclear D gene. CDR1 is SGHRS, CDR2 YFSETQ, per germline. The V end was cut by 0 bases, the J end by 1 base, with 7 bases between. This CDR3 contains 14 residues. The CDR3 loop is CASSLGRENTEAFF. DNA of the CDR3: TGCGCCAGCAGCTTGGGACGGGAGAACACTGAAGCTTTCTTT.

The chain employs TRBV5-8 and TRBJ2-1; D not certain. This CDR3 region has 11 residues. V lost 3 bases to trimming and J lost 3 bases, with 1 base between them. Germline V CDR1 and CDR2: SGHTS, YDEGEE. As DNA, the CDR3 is TGTGCCAGCAGCTACTACAATGAGCAGTTCTTC. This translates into CASSYYNEQFF.

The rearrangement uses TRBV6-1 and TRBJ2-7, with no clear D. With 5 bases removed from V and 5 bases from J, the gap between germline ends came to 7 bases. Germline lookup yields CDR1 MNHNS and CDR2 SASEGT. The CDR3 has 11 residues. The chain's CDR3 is CASSSTHEQYF. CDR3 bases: TGTGCCAGCAGTTCCACACACGAGCAGTACTTC.

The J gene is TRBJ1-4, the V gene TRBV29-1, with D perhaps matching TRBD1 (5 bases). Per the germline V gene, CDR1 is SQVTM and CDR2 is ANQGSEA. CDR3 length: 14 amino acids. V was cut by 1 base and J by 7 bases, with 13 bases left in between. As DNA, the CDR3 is TGCAGCGTTGAAGGCGGGGCCACCCCTGAAAAACTGTTTTTT. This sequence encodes CSVEGGATPEKLFF.

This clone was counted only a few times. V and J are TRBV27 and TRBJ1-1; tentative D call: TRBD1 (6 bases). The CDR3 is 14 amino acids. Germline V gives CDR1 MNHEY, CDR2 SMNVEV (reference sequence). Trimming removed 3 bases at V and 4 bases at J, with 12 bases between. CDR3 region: CASSFNREGTEAFF. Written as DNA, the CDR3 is TGTGCCAGCAGTTTCAACAGGGAGGGCACTGAAGCTTTCTTT.

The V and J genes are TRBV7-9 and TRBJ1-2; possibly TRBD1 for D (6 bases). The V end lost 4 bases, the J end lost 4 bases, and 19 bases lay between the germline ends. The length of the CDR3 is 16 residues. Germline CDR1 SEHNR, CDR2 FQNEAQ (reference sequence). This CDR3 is CASSSFNRARSYGYTF. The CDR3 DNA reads TGTGCCAGCAGCTCGTTTAACAGGGCTCGTAGCTATGGCTACACCTTC.

CDR3 in DNA: TGTGCCATCAGTGAAATGGCTAGCGGGGGGCTCAGCACAGATACGCAGTATTTT. Protein product: CAISEMASGGLSTDTQYF. The J gene is TRBJ2-3, the V gene TRBV10-3; 11 bases match TRBD2. This CDR3 spans 18 amino acids. Trimming took 3 bases from V and 0 from J; bases not matched to a gene: 8. CDR1 is ENHRY and CDR2 is SYGVKD in the germline V gene.